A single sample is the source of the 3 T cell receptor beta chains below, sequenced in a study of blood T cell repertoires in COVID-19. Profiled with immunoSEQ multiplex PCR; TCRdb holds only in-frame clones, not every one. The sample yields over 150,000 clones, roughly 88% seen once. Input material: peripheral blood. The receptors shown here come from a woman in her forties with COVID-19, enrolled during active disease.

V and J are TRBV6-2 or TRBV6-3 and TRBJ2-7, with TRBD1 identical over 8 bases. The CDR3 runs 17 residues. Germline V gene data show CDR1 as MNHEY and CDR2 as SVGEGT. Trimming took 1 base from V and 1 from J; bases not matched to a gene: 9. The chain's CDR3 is CASSYYDAGGGSYEQYF. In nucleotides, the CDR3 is TGTGCCAGCAGTTACTACGATGCAGGGGGCGGGTCCTACGAGCAGTACTTC.

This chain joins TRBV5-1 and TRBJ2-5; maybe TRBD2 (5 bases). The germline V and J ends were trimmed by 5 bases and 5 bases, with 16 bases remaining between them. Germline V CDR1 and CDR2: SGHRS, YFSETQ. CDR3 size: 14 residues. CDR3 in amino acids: CASRDAGAAETQYF. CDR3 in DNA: TGCGCCAGCAGGGATGCGGGCGCGGCGGAGACCCAGTACTTC. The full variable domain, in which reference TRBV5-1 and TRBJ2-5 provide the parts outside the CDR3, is KAGVTQTPRYLIKTRGQQVTLSCSPISGHRSVSWYQQTPGQGLQFLFEYFSETQRNKGNFPGRFSGRQFSNSRSEMNVSTLELGDSALYLCASRDAGAAETQYFGPGTRLLVL.

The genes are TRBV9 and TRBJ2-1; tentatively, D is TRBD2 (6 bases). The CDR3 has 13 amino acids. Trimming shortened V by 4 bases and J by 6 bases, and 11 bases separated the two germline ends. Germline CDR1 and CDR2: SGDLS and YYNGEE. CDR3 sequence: CASSSGGINEQFF. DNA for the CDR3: TGTGCCAGCAGCTCCGGGGGAATCAATGAGCAGTTCTTC.